Listed below are T cell receptor beta chains from one sample, sequenced in a study of neurological immune-mediated disorders. MiXCR was run by TCRdb on the 5' RACE reads, yielding one entry per CDR3 protein. Of more than 13,000 distinct CDR3 sequences listed, 6% to 8% are singletons. The sample taken for sequencing was CD8+ T cells from blood. Source of these receptors: a woman between 40 and 50 years old in good health. CDR3s include the opening cysteine and the closing phenylalanine or tryptophan. A D gene is named only where the DNA matches it firmly. Clone size appears in some rows only: once, few, many, or a class for an expanded clone.

TRBD2	-	TRBV20-1	TRBJ2-7	CSASSGRDLDEQYF	TGCAGTGCTAGCTCCGGGAGGGATTTGGACGAGCAGTACTTC
TRBD2	many	TRBV20-1	TRBJ2-7	CSAQRTSGGYEQYF	TGCAGTGCTCAACGGACTAGCGGGGGTTACGAGCAGTACTTC
TRBD2	many	TRBV15	TRBJ2-5	CATSRVAQGGKTQYF	TGTGCCACCAGCAGAGTGGCCCAGGGAGGGAAGACCCAGTACTTC
TRBD1	few	TRBV28	TRBJ2-2	CASSLQGAEVTGELFF	TGTGCCAGCAGCCTACAGGGGGCGGAGGTCACCGGGGAGCTGTTTTTT
-	many	TRBV28	TRBJ2-1	CASRSWAVNEQFF	TGTGCCAGCAGGTCCTGGGCGGTAAATGAGCAGTTCTTC
-	many	TRBV7-9	TRBJ2-7	CASSTSSSYEQYF	TGTGCCAGCAGCACCTCTAGCTCGTACGAGCAGTACTTC
-	many	TRBV13	TRBJ2-5	CASSFRGVQETQYF	TGTGCCAGCAGCTTCAGGGGTGTTCAAGAGACCCAGTACTTC
-	many	TRBV19	TRBJ2-1	CASSLQGSNEQFF	TGTGCCAGTAGTCTCCAGGGTAGCAATGAGCAGTTCTTC
-	many	TRBV15	TRBJ2-7	CATSLGALGYEQYF	TGTGCCACCAGCTTAGGGGCGCTGGGCTACGAGCAGTACTTC
-	many	TRBV24-1	TRBJ2-1	CATSDPPGRVNHVYEQFF	TGTGCCACCAGTGACCCGCCGGGCAGGGTTAATCATGTTTATGAGCAGTTCTTC
TRBD2	many	TRBV29-1	TRBJ2-7	CSVRGLAGTGSGEQYF	TGCAGCGTTCGAGGGCTAGCGGGAACGGGGTCGGGGGAGCAGTACTTC
-	once	TRBV18	TRBJ2-7	CANSPEDMDNGEQYF	TGTGCCAACTCGCCCGAGGACATGGACAATGGGGAGCAGTACTTC
TRBD2	many	TRBV12-3/TRBV12-4	TRBJ2-1	CASSGAGGPRFF	TGTGCCAGCAGTGGAGCGGGAGGGCCCCGGTTCTTC
-	many	TRBV20-1	TRBJ2-3	CSARRLGASSTDTQYF	TGCAGTGCTAGAAGGCTTGGGGCCTCTAGCACAGATACGCAGTATTTT
TRBD2	many	TRBV7-2	TRBJ2-2	CASSGGLAGVSYPGELFF	TGTGCCAGCAGCGGGGGACTAGCGGGAGTCAGTTACCCCGGGGAGCTGTTTTTT
-	many	TRBV4-1	TRBJ2-5	CASSPEGRDQETQYF	TGCGCCAGCAGCCCCGAGGGGCGAGATCAAGAGACCCAGTACTTC
-	many	TRBV28	TRBJ1-2	CASSLGGRYGYTF	TGTGCCAGCAGTTTAGGGGGACGCTATGGCTACACCTTC
TRBD2	many	TRBV7-8	TRBJ2-3	CASSPLAGSPVADTQYF	TGTGCCAGCAGCCCCCTAGCGGGGAGTCCCGTCGCAGATACGCAGTATTTT
-	many	TRBV6-5	TRBJ2-1	CASRPTRTSYNEQFF	TGTGCCAGCAGGCCAACGCGGACTTCCTACAATGAGCAGTTCTTC
-	many	TRBV9	TRBJ1-2	CASRTHNYGYTF	TGTGCCAGCCGGACACACAACTATGGCTACACCTTC
TRBD2	many	TRBV4-1	TRBJ2-3	CASSRKGLDTDTQYF	TGCGCCAGCAGCCGAAAAGGACTAGACACAGATACGCAGTATTTT
-	many	TRBV5-6	TRBJ1-1	CASNGGGTEAFF	TGTGCCAGCAACGGGGGCGGCACTGAAGCTTTCTTT
TRBD2	many	TRBV15	TRBJ2-3	CATSRNSGTPDTQYF	TGTGCCACCAGCAGAAATAGCGGGACCCCAGATACGCAGTATTTT
TRBD1	many	TRBV5-1	TRBJ1-2	CASNHPRGYNYGYTF	TGCGCCAGCAACCATCCCAGGGGGTATAACTATGGCTACACCTTC
TRBD1	-	TRBV28	TRBJ2-3	CASSFRDRGSNKQYF	TGTGCCAGCAGTTTCCGGGACAGGGGGAGCAATAAGCAGTATTTT
TRBD1	many	TRBV27	TRBJ2-1	CASSFGQGAREQFF	TGTGCCAGCAGTTTTGGACAGGGGGCTAGGGAGCAGTTCTTC
TRBD1	many	TRBV28	TRBJ1-4	CASMDPGQLNEKLFF	TGTGCCAGCATGGACCCGGGACAGCTTAATGAAAAACTGTTTTTT
-	many	TRBV27	TRBJ2-7	CASSPTTGIREQYF	TGTGCCAGCAGTCCTACCACAGGGATCCGGGAGCAGTACTTC
TRBD2	many	TRBV20-1	TRBJ2-3	CSARDIRGRAVTDTQYF	TGCAGTGCTAGAGATATACGCGGGAGGGCCGTGACAGATACGCAGTATTTT
TRBD1	many	TRBV7-2	TRBJ1-2	CASKFPQGAGGYTF	TGTGCCAGCAAATTTCCACAGGGGGCTGGGGGCTACACCTTC
TRBD1	many	TRBV20-1	TRBJ1-2	CSARDRDRDYGYTF	TGCAGTGCTAGAGACCGGGACAGGGACTATGGCTACACCTTC
-	many	TRBV14	TRBJ1-2	CASSRSTGANYGYTF	TGTGCCAGCAGCCGATCGACAGGTGCTAACTATGGCTACACCTTC